Presented here are 25 T cell receptor beta chains from one specimen sequenced in a study of early T cells in non-severe SARS-CoV-2 infection. TCRdb reprocessed the 5' RACE reads via MiXCR and lists one record per CDR3 protein. This sample carries 85,000 to 100,000 distinct CDR3 sequences, approximately 10% of them seen once, and the ten largest clones take 4.5% to 5.5%. Sequenced material: whole blood. The receptor source for this set is an adult who was a healthcare worker with PCR-confirmed SARS-CoV-2 infection or an uninfected control (not recorded which).

This clonotype was seen ten or more times. V gene TRBV11-2 combines with J gene TRBJ2-7, with D possibly being TRBD2 (6 bases). V was cut by 1 base and J by 1 base, with 11 bases left in between. There are 15 residues in the CDR3. Germline CDR1 is SGHAT and CDR2 is FQNNGV. The CDR3, as DNA: TGTGCCAGCAGCTTAGGACCTAGCGTATCCTACGAGCAGTACTTC. The encoded protein is CASSLGPSVSYEQYF.

V usage is TRBV3-1 and J usage is TRBJ2-4; a weak D match, TRBD2 (6 bases). Trimming removed 0 bases at V and 6 bases at J, with 12 bases between. The CDR3 is 15 residues long. Germline V CDR1 and CDR2: LGHDT, YNNKEL (reference sequence). DNA of the CDR3: TGTGCCAGCAGCCAAGATCCGGGAGAGGGAAACATTCAGTACTTC. Protein sequence: CASSQDPGEGNIQYF.

This clonotype showed up just a few times. This sequence joins TRBV5-1 and TRBJ2-1; 8 bases match TRBD2. The V gene end was trimmed by 4 bases and the J gene end by 5 bases; junction bases not matched to a gene: 8. Germline V lookup: CDR1 SGHRS, CDR2 YFSETQ. The CDR3 runs to 15 residues. CDR3 residues: CASSPGLAVNNEQFF. The CDR3 DNA reads as TGCGCCAGCAGCCCCGGACTAGCAGTCAACAATGAGCAGTTCTTC.

This clonotype came up many times. The V and J genes are TRBV4-2 and TRBJ2-1; no reliable D call. The V and J ends lost 1 base and 5 bases respectively, with 12 bases between them. This CDR3 spans 15 amino acids. Per germline, CDR1 LGHNA and CDR2 YNFKEQ. The CDR3 protein is CASSQAGPRHNEQFF. The CDR3 DNA reads as TGTGCCAGCAGCCAAGCAGGCCCTCGTCACAATGAGCAGTTCTTC.

V and J are TRBV18 and TRBJ1-1, with no clear D. The V end lost 5 bases, the J end lost 8 bases, and 9 bases lay between the germline ends. The CDR3 is 11 residues long. Germline CDR1 KGHSH, CDR2 LQKENI. Here the CDR3 DNA reads TGTGCCAGCTCAACTTCGACAGAAGCTTTCTTT. Amino acids: CASSTSTEAFF.

In this sample, this clonotype turned up many times. The chain joins TRBV29-1 to TRBJ1-1; TRBD1 matches 7 bases. CDR3 size: 13 residues. The trim removed 6 bases at V and 0 bases at J, leaving 4 bases unmatched. The germline V gene encodes CDR1 SQVTM and CDR2 ANQGSEA. The DNA of the CDR3 is TGCAGCGTCCTGACAGGGATGAACACTGAAGCTTTCTTT. Encoded protein: CSVLTGMNTEAFF. Complete variable domain (other parts from reference TRBV29-1 and TRBJ1-1): SAVISQKPSRDICQRGTSLTIQCQVDSQVTMMFWYRQQPGQSLTLIATANQGSEATYESGFVIDKFPISRPNLTFSTLTVSNMSPEDSSIYLCSVLTGMNTEAFFGQGTRLTVV.

V usage is TRBV20-1 and J usage is TRBJ2-7; 9 nucleotides match TRBD1. The CDR3 is 13 amino acids. Losses at the gene ends were 2 bases for V and 5 bases for J; bases not matched to a gene: 4. The germline V gene encodes CDR1 DFQATT and CDR2 SNEGSKA (reference sequence). In nucleotides, the CDR3 is TGCAGTGCTAGATGGGACAGGGCCCACGAGCAGTACTTC. This sequence encodes CSARWDRAHEQYF.

V and J are TRBV2 and TRBJ2-2, with TRBD1 identical over 9 bases. V lost 10 bases, J lost 4 bases, and 10 bases stayed unmatched. Germline values: CDR1 SNHLY, CDR2 FYNNEI. The CDR3 is made up of 15 amino acids. The CDR3 region is CANSRDREFTGELFF. CDR3 nucleotides: TGTGCCAACAGCAGGGACAGGGAATTCACCGGGGAGCTGTTTTTT.

This clonotype was detected only a few times. This chain joins TRBV7-2 and TRBJ2-7; D unclear. V lost 0 bases to trimming and J lost 1 base, with 7 bases between them. The CDR3 extends over 14 amino acids. CDR1 SGHTA and CDR2 FQGNSA come from the germline V gene. The DNA of the CDR3 is TGTGCCAGCAGCTTAGCTCGGAAATCCTACGAGCAGTACTTC. It is translated as CASSLARKSYEQYF. The complete variable domain, with remaining parts taken from reference TRBV7-2 and TRBJ2-7, reads GAGVSQSPSNKVTEKGKDVELRCDPISGHTALYWYRQSLGQGLEFLIYFQGNSAPDKSGLPSDRFSAERTGGSVSTLTIQRTQQEDSAVYLCASSLARKSYEQYFGPGTRLTVT.

This chain joins TRBV10-1 and TRBJ2-7, with D maybe TRBD1 (6 bases). V dropped 3 bases and J dropped 6 bases, with 12 bases sitting between them. The CDR3 has 13 residues. CDR1 WNHNN and CDR2 SYGVQD come from the germline V gene (reference sequence). The CDR3 sequence: CASSDHRAPEQYF. The CDR3 DNA is TGCGCCAGCAGTGACCACAGGGCGCCCGAGCAGTACTTC.

This clonotype was detected ten times or more. The CDR3 reads CSARGEFSYNSPLHF. The CDR3 DNA is TGCAGTGCTAGAGGGGAATTCTCCTATAATTCACCCCTCCACTTT. The chain couples TRBV20-1 to TRBJ1-6; no definite D call. Between the trimmed V and J ends, which lost 1 base and 0 bases, there was a span of 7 bases. The CDR3 is 15 residues long. In germline, CDR1 is DFQATT, CDR2 SNEGSKA (reference sequence).

This clonotype was seen a handful of times. The genes are TRBV4-1 and TRBJ2-1; the D gene is possibly TRBD2 (6 bases). V was shortened by 4 bases and J by 0 bases, with 16 bases between the two germline ends. Germline V gives CDR1 MGHRA, CDR2 YSYEKL. The CDR3 extends over 17 amino acids. CDR3 region: CASSPLRGLYSYNEQFF. In nucleotides, the CDR3 is TGCGCCAGCAGCCCGTTAAGGGGACTCTACTCCTACAATGAGCAGTTCTTC.

Ten or more counts support this clonotype. The rearrangement joins TRBV29-1 to TRBJ2-7, with TRBD1 identical over 7 bases. CDR1 SQVTM and CDR2 ANQGSEA come from the germline V gene. CDR3 length: 15 amino acids. Trimming removed 2 bases from V and 3 bases from J; junction bases left unmatched: 10. The CDR3 loop reads CSVEFWGQRYYEQYF. The CDR3 bases are TGCAGCGTTGAATTTTGGGGACAGAGATACTACGAGCAGTACTTC.

This clonotype has ten or more counts. The chain uses TRBV7-6 and TRBJ2-2, with D unclear. The CDR3 is made up of 16 amino acids. The V end lost 0 bases, the J end lost 7 bases, and 15 bases lay between the germline ends. CDR1 is SGHVS, CDR2 FNYEAQ, per germline. The CDR3 region has the DNA TGTGCCAGCAGCTTAGCAAGTGGGCTTAGAGGCGGGGAGCTGTTTTTT. It is translated as CASSLASGLRGGELFF.

The chain recombines TRBV12-3 or TRBV12-4 with TRBJ2-7; TRBD2 matches at 9 bases. The CDR3 is made up of 15 amino acids. V shed 3 bases and J 7 bases; nucleotides not matched to a gene: 10. The CDR3 coding sequence is TGTGCCAGCAGTTTTGCGTTAGCGGGAGTAGGGGAGCAGTACTTC. Translating it yields CASSFALAGVGEQYF.

The table lists this clonotype with many counts. This chain connects TRBV27 to TRBJ1-1; possible D gene TRBD1, 6 bases. Trimming removed 5 bases from V and 5 bases from J, with 6 bases in between. The CDR3 loop spans 11 amino acids. From germline, CDR1 is MNHEY and CDR2 SMNVEV (reference sequence). The CDR3 is CASSQGTEAFF. CDR3 in DNA: TGTGCCAGCAGTCAGGGGACTGAAGCTTTCTTT.

The J gene is TRBJ1-1, the V gene TRBV5-1; tentatively, D is TRBD1 (5 bases). Between the trimmed V and J ends, which lost 4 bases and 4 bases, there was a span of 11 bases. Germline V gene sequence: CDR1 SGHRS, CDR2 YFSETQ. The CDR3 covers 13 residues. CDR3: CASSPGEGTEAFF. CDR3 nucleotide sequence: TGCGCCAGCAGCCCGGGGGAGGGCACTGAAGCTTTCTTT. Full variable domain (rest looked up from reference TRBV5-1 and TRBJ1-1): KAGVTQTPRYLIKTRGQQVTLSCSPISGHRSVSWYQQTPGQGLQFLFEYFSETQRNKGNFPGRFSGRQFSNSRSEMNVSTLELGDSALYLCASSPGEGTEAFFGQGTRLTVV.

This clonotype was counted between two and nine times. The V and J genes are TRBV20-1 and TRBJ2-7; TRBD2 aligns across 12 bases. Germline V gene lookup returns CDR1 DFQATT and CDR2 SNEGSKA (reference sequence). The CDR3 spans 14 residues. J was trimmed by 1 base and V by 6 bases; bases with no gene match: 4. The CDR3 coding sequence is TGCAGTGCCCCTAGCGGGAGGGGGTCCTACGAGCAGTACTTC. This gives the protein CSAPSGRGSYEQYF.

This clonotype showed up just a few times. The chain employs TRBV20-1 and TRBJ2-5, with D unresolved. V was clipped by 0 bases and J by 2 bases, with 10 bases between them. Germline V gene lookup returns CDR1 DFQATT and CDR2 SNEGSKA (reference sequence). The CDR3 is made up of 14 amino acids. The CDR3 nucleotides are TGCAGTGCTAGAGATAGGCCAGCACAAGAGACCCAGTACTTC. This encodes CSARDRPAQETQYF.

The V call is TRBV5-4, the J call TRBJ1-2, with TRBD1 matching over 8 bases. Germline CDR1 and CDR2: SGHNT and YYREEE (reference sequence). The CDR3 is made up of 15 amino acids. V shed 0 bases, J shed 2 bases, and the junction held 3 bases outside the gene matches. CDR3 bases: TGTGCCAGCAGCTTGGCTCAGGGGGCGAACTATGGCTACACCTTC. It is translated as CASSLAQGANYGYTF.

The sample holds many counts of this clonotype. The chain carries TRBV3-1 and TRBJ1-1; unclear D gene. The germline CDR1 and CDR2 sequences are LGHDT and YNNKEL (reference sequence). Trimming removed 2 bases at V and 4 bases at J, with 11 bases between. There are 14 residues in the CDR3. The DNA for the CDR3 is TGTGCCAGCAGCCAATTGGACCTGGGCACTGAAGCTTTCTTT. This sequence encodes CASSQLDLGTEAFF.

The chain has TRBV7-9 and TRBJ1-2, with 8 bases lining up with TRBD1. Germline V gene sequence: CDR1 SEHNR, CDR2 FQNEAQ (reference sequence). V was clipped by 5 bases and J by 6 bases; unmatched bases: 5. CDR3 length equals 13 residues. CDR3: CASSPQGGHGYTF. CDR3 coding DNA: TGTGCCAGCAGCCCACAGGGGGGTCATGGCTACACCTTC. Full variable domain (outside the CDR3, taken from reference TRBV7-9 and TRBJ1-2): DTGVSQNPRHKITKRGQNVTFRCDPISEHNRLYWYRQTLGQGPEFLTYFQNEAQLEKSRLLSDRFSAERPKGSFSTLEIQRTEQGDSAMYLCASSPQGGHGYTFGSGTRLTVV.

The rearrangement uses TRBV5-1 and TRBJ2-5, with 10 bases that match TRBD1. CDR3 length: 14 residues. J gave up 4 bases and V 7 bases, and 7 bases lay outside the gene matches. Per the germline V gene, CDR1 is SGHRS and CDR2 is YFSETQ. In nucleotides, the CDR3 is TGCGCCAGCTTACGGGACAGGGGATCAGAGACCCAGTACTTC. This gives the protein CASLRDRGSETQYF.

V is TRBV19 and J is TRBJ2-6; 8 bases agree with TRBD2. Germline CDR1 is LNHDA and CDR2 is SQIVND (reference sequence). V dropped 3 bases and J dropped 0; count of bases not matched to a gene: 4. The CDR3 is 17 amino acids. The CDR3 sequence is CASSITAGASGANVLTF. In nucleotides, the CDR3 is TGTGCCAGTAGTATCACAGCGGGGGCCTCTGGGGCCAACGTCCTGACTTTC.

This clonotype was recorded at least ten times. The chain couples TRBV5-1 to TRBJ1-1, with D perhaps matching TRBD1 (6 bases). Deletions cut 4 bases from V and 5 bases from J, with 21 bases between. CDR1 and CDR2 (germline): SGHRS, YFSETQ. The CDR3 totals 16 residues. This CDR3 reads CASSPEDIRGRTEAFF. CDR3 in DNA: TGCGCCAGCAGCCCGGAAGACATCAGGGGTAGAACTGAAGCTTTCTTT. The full variable domain, in which reference TRBV5-1 and TRBJ1-1 provide the parts outside the CDR3, is KAGVTQTPRYLIKTRGQQVTLSCSPISGHRSVSWYQQTPGQGLQFLFEYFSETQRNKGNFPGRFSGRQFSNSRSEMNVSTLELGDSALYLCASSPEDIRGRTEAFFGQGTRLTVV.